These T cell receptor beta chains were read from a single sample in a study of T-cell reconstitution after alpha-beta-depleted transplantation in children. TCRdb reprocessed the PCR reads via MiXCR and lists one record per CDR3 protein. Among a few hundred thousand distinct CDR3 sequences listed, about 9.6% were seen once. The specimen was PBMCs from the stem cell graft donor, collected from the stem cell graft. Every receptor here comes from a human donor who donated a stem cell graft to a child with SCID. Both conserved end residues are part of each CDR3. The D gene is left open where the match is weak. The size of a clone is reported for some rows only, either as once, few or many, or as a class for expanded clones.

>TRBV15|.|few|TRBJ1-1
CATSRDLSSNTEAFF
TGTGCCACCAGCAGAGATCTCTCATCGAACACTGAAGCTTTCTTT
>TRBV12-3/TRBV12-4|.|many|TRBJ2-1
CASSVATGYNEQFF
TGTGCCAGCAGTGTCGCGACAGGTTACAATGAGCAGTTCTTC
>TRBV15|TRBD1|many|TRBJ1-6
CATSSGQGSAPLHF
TGTGCCACCAGCAGCGGACAGGGTTCGGCACCCCTCCACTTT
>TRBV9|TRBD2|few|TRBJ2-3
CASAGGTQYF
TGTGCCAGCGCCGGGGGGACGCAGTATTTT
>TRBV12-3/TRBV12-4|TRBD1|.|TRBJ1-1
CASSFPGGAAEAFF
TGTGCCAGCAGTTTCCCAGGGGGCGCCGCTGAAGCTTTCTTT
>TRBV15|.|many|TRBJ2-3
CATSRVSFTDTQYF
TGTGCCACCAGCAGAGTTTCTTTCACAGATACGCAGTATTTT
>TRBV12-3/TRBV12-4|.|many|TRBJ2-7
CASSISYEQYF
TGTGCCAGCAGTATCTCCTACGAGCAGTACTTC
>TRBV20-1|TRBD1|many|TRBJ1-1
CSARQGGLSEAFF
TGCAGTGCTAGACAGGGGGGTTTATCTGAAGCTTTCTTT
>TRBV20-1|TRBD2|few|TRBJ2-3
CSAREVSSGDTDTQYF
TGCAGTGCTAGAGAGGTGTCTAGCGGGGACACAGATACGCAGTATTTT
>TRBV20-1|TRBD1|many|TRBJ2-7
CSARGRTGGKYEQYF
TGCAGTGCTAGAGGGAGGACAGGGGGAAAGTACGAGCAGTACTTC
>TRBV29-1|.|many|TRBJ2-1
CSALRGAQNNEQFF
TGCAGCGCTCTACGAGGGGCGCAAAACAATGAGCAGTTCTTC
>TRBV6-1|.|many|TRBJ2-1
CASIVGPGSYNEQFF
TGTGCCAGCATAGTGGGCCCGGGCTCCTACAATGAGCAGTTCTTC
>TRBV20-1|.|.|TRBJ1-2
CSARIVSWGYTF
TGCAGTGCTAGGATTGTGTCGTGGGGCTACACCTTC
>TRBV12-3/TRBV12-4|.|many|TRBJ2-7
CASSFRSPIEQYF
TGTGCCAGCAGTTTCCGGTCCCCTATCGAGCAGTACTTC
>TRBV3-1|TRBD1|many|TRBJ2-7
CASSPDRGQKIHYEQYF
TGTGCCAGCAGCCCAGATAGGGGACAGAAAATCCACTACGAGCAGTACTTC
>TRBV20-1|TRBD1|.|TRBJ2-2
CCARDLSRGQGTGELFF
TGCTGTGCTAGAGACCTATCCAGGGGGCAGGGGACCGGGGAGCTGTTTTTT
>TRBV9|.|many|TRBJ1-6
CASSEAQGSPLHF
TGTGCCAGCAGCGAGGCTCAGGGGTCACCCCTCCACTTT
>TRBV5-1|.|many|TRBJ1-1
CASSLGTRVRPEAFF
TGCGCCAGCAGCTTGGGGACGCGGGTACGCCCTGAAGCTTTCTTT
>TRBV7-6|TRBD1|.|TRBJ1-1
CASSPRWTGGMNTEAFF
TGTGCCAGCAGCCCCAGATGGACAGGGGGAATGAACACTGAAGCTTTCTTT
>TRBV7-9|.|many|TRBJ1-1
CASSYTGSWTEAFF
TGTGCCAGCAGCTATACAGGGTCCTGGACTGAAGCTTTCTTT
>TRBV5-1|.|many|TRBJ2-3
CASSLDSLADTQYF
TGCGCCAGCAGCTTGGACTCCCTCGCAGATACGCAGTATTTT
>TRBV3-1|.|many|TRBJ1-5
CASSPGGEGQPQHF
TGTGCCAGCAGCCCCGGGGGGGAAGGACAGCCCCAGCATTTT
>TRBV12-3/TRBV12-4|TRBD2|many|TRBJ2-1
CASSTWRGGGNNEQFF
TGTGCCAGCAGCACATGGCGGGGGGGCGGGAACAATGAGCAGTTCTTC
>TRBV24-1|.|many|TRBJ2-3
CATSDSRLGTDTQYF
TGTGCCACCAGTGATTCCCGACTCGGCACAGATACGCAGTATTTT
>TRBV7-9|.|few|TRBJ1-2
CASSAETPQYGYTF
TGTGCCAGCAGCGCCGAGACCCCTCAGTATGGCTACACCTTC
>TRBV20-1|TRBD1|.|TRBJ2-5
CSVGTEIKETQYF
TGCAGTGTAGGGACAGAGATAAAAGAGACCCAGTACTTC
>TRBV12-3/TRBV12-4|.|many|TRBJ2-2
CASSFGLDTGELFF
TGTGCCAGCAGTTTTGGTCTGGACACCGGGGAGCTGTTTTTT
>TRBV5-1|.|many|TRBJ1-5
CASSLDSGSNQPQHF
TGCGCCAGCAGCTTGGATAGTGGCAGCAATCAGCCCCAGCATTTT
>TRBV12-3/TRBV12-4|.|many|TRBJ1-1
CASSWGLGGTEAFF
TGTGCCAGCAGTTGGGGTTTGGGGGGCACTGAAGCTTTCTTT
>TRBV20-1|.|few|TRBJ1-5
CSPSRLYSNQPQHF
TGCAGTCCCTCCAGACTTTATAGCAATCAGCCCCAGCATTTT
>TRBV7-3|TRBD2|many|TRBJ2-2
CASSLNGGLDTGELFF
TGTGCCAGCAGCTTAAATGGTGGACTAGACACCGGGGAGCTGTTTTTT
>TRBV20-1|.|.|TRBJ2-3
CSARVGGRTDTQYF
TGCAGTGCTAGAGTGGGGGGCCGCACAGATACGCAGTATTTT
>TRBV30|TRBD2|many|TRBJ2-3
CAWTLAGGPDTQYF
TGTGCCTGGACTCTAGCGGGGGGGCCAGATACGCAGTATTTT
>TRBV10-3|.|many|TRBJ2-5
CAISVPGEETQYF
TGTGCCATCAGTGTGCCAGGGGAAGAGACCCAGTACTTC
>TRBV15|.|many|TRBJ1-5
CATSSRPSLGSNQPQHF
TGTGCCACCAGCAGTCGCCCTTCTTTGGGAAGCAATCAGCCCCAGCATTTT
>TRBV28|.|many|TRBJ2-4
CASSFRRTLAKNIQYF
TGTGCCAGCAGTTTCCGCAGGACCTTAGCCAAAAACATTCAGTACTTC
>TRBV20-1|.|many|TRBJ2-1
CSATRLVRILGEQFF
TGCAGTGCTACCCGACTAGTACGAATTTTGGGTGAGCAGTTCTTC
>TRBV20-1|.|many|TRBJ2-1
CSARPNPTGPSYNEQFF
TGCAGTGCTAGACCCAACCCGACAGGACCATCCTACAATGAGCAGTTCTTC
>TRBV27|.|many|TRBJ2-7
CASKGQAEEQYF
TGTGCCAGCAAAGGCCAGGCGGAGGAGCAGTACTTC
>TRBV5-1|.|many|TRBJ1-2
CASSLGHMSNYGYTF
TGCGCCAGCAGCTTGGGCCATATGTCTAACTATGGCTACACCTTC
>TRBV12-3/TRBV12-4|.|few|TRBJ2-1
CASSLYSGNNEQFF
TGTGCCAGCAGTTTGTACTCAGGGAATAATGAGCAGTTCTTC
>TRBV12-3/TRBV12-4|.|many|TRBJ1-2
CASSGRQAANLYHGYTF
TGTGCCAGCAGTGGCCGACAGGCCGCAAACCTTTATCATGGCTACACCTTC
>TRBV5-1|.|many|TRBJ2-7
CASSLFIYEQYF
TGCGCCAGCAGCTTGTTCATTTACGAGCAGTACTTC
>TRBV4-3|.|many|TRBJ1-4
CASSQDSRPGEKLFF
TGCGCCAGCAGCCAAGATTCAAGGCCGGGTGAAAAACTGTTTTTT
>TRBV10-3|.|many|TRBJ1-6
CAISPGQRTNSPLHF
TGTGCCATCAGCCCGGGACAACGAACTAATTCACCCCTCCACTTT
>TRBV28|.|many|TRBJ2-7
CAHSRVSYEQYF
TGTGCGCACTCACGAGTCTCCTACGAGCAGTACTTC
>TRBV7-9|.|many|TRBJ2-6
CASSLRVGVAGANVLTF
TGTGCCAGCAGCCTAAGGGTTGGGGTTGCTGGGGCCAACGTCCTGACTTTC
>TRBV29-1|.|many|TRBJ2-3
CSVARGSTDTQYF
TGCAGCGTTGCCCGAGGGAGCACAGATACGCAGTATTTT
>TRBV5-1|.|.|TRBJ1-6
CASSLAPGDPSPLHF
TGCGCCAGCAGCTTGGCGCCAGGGGATCCTTCACCCCTCCACTTT
>TRBV20-1|.|.|TRBJ1-1
CSASGLVQGRTEAFF
TGCAGTGCTAGCGGTTTGGTCCAGGGGAGGACTGAAGCTTTCTTT
>TRBV9|.|many|TRBJ2-3
CASSVGSWDTQYF
TGTGCCAGCAGCGTAGGGAGCTGGGATACGCAGTATTTT
>TRBV7-2|.|many|TRBJ2-7
CASSLASRTGYEQYF
TGTGCCAGCAGCTTAGCGTCCCGAACCGGTTACGAGCAGTACTTC
>TRBV15|.|many|TRBJ2-2
CATRKGTTNTGELFF
TGTGCCACCAGGAAGGGGACAACGAACACCGGGGAGCTGTTTTTT
>TRBV20-1|TRBD1|few|TRBJ1-2
CCAPTSGGAALDYGYTF
TGCTGTGCTCCAACTTCAGGGGGCGCCGCCTTGGACTATGGCTACACCTTC